Sequencing of this TCR beta chain was carried out in a study of vaccination and CD4 T cells after COVID-19. Looking at the study overall: Convalescent donors were composed of six males and four females, of whom two were Hispanic.

The trim removed 1 base at V and 4 bases at J, leaving 5 bases unmatched. Per germline, CDR1 MGHDK and CDR2 SYGVNS. This CDR3 comprises 15 residues. Sequencing of DNA taken from cultured CD4+ T cells relied on the Oncomine TCR Beta short-read assay. Each CDR3 protein is one row after TCRdb ran MiXCR on the PCR reads. The sample yields thousands of distinct CDR3 sequences, around a fifth seen once. Treatment indicated: roughly 10-day PBMC culture with coronavirus spike peptide pools or control peptides (ViraFEST assay). ViraFEST sequenced TCRs after peptide-pool expansion of antigen-specific T cells. At both days 3 and 7, half the medium was replaced with fresh IL-2 medium. Turning to this clonotype: The antigen is unknown.

The chain recombines TRBV25-1 with TRBJ1-2; 8 bases are a match to TRBD1. Here the sequenced sample was CD4+ T cells from blood, cultured in vitro, taken after SARS-CoV-2 vaccination. The receptor was isolated from a human donor who had recovered from COVID-19. As DNA, the CDR3 is TGTGCCAGCAGTGAATCGGACAGGGATCGCTATGGCTACACCTTC. This codes for CASSESDRDRYGYTF.